A single sample gave rise to the 27 T cell receptor beta chains below, sequenced in a study of shared clonotypes between healthy human individuals. Profiling relied on immunoSEQ multiplex PCR, and the TCRdb table lists in-frame clones only, not all of them. The sample carries around 500,000 clones, around 80% recorded once. Sequencing input: PBMCs. The receptors were gathered from a woman aged 40 to 50 in good health. Some clones in this sample may be carry-over from other donors' samples.

The chain uses TRBV7-3 and TRBJ2-1; D possibly matches TRBD1 or TRBD2 (5 bases each). This CDR3 has 15 residues. Germline loops: CDR1 SGHTA, CDR2 FQGTGA. V was trimmed by 5 bases and J by 3 bases, leaving 14 bases between them. CDR3 amino acids: CASSPPGAGYNEQFF. The CDR3 DNA sequence: TGTGCCAGCAGCCCCCCCGGGGCAGGCTACAATGAGCAGTTCTTC.

V and J are TRBV7-2 and TRBJ2-2, with 9 bases lining up with TRBD1. CDR1 is SGHTA, CDR2 FQGNSA, per germline. V trimming: 5 bases; J trimming: 0 bases; junction bases outside the gene matches: 7. The CDR3 runs 17 residues. The CDR3 sequence is CASSHGQGIANTGELFF. In nucleotides, the CDR3 is TGTGCCAGCAGCCACGGACAGGGGATAGCGAACACCGGGGAGCTGTTTTTT.

Only one count was recorded for this clone. The rearrangement uses TRBV30 and TRBJ1-2, with D possibly being TRBD1 (5 bases). The CDR3 contains 15 residues. Germline V gene sequence: CDR1 GTSNPN, CDR2 SVGIG (reference sequence). V lost 0 bases, J lost 2 bases, and 13 bases lay in between. Here the CDR3 reads CAWSVNVGGNYGYTF. The CDR3 bases are TGTGCCTGGAGTGTCAACGTGGGGGGGAACTATGGCTACACCTTC.

V and J are TRBV11-2 and TRBJ2-3; D is perhaps TRBD1 or TRBD2 (5 bases each). This CDR3 has 13 amino acids. Trimming removed 5 bases from V and 2 bases from J, with 8 bases in between. The germline V gene encodes CDR1 SGHAT and CDR2 FQNNGV. The DNA for the CDR3 is TGTGCCAGCAGCCGAGGGACCACAGATACGCAGTATTTT. It codes for CASSRGTTDTQYF. The whole variable domain, remainder taken from reference TRBV11-2 and TRBJ2-3, is EAGVAQSPRYKIIEKRQSVAFWCNPISGHATLYWYQQILGQGPKLLIQFQNNGVVDDSQLPKDRFSAERLKGVDSTLKIQPAKLEDSAVYLCASSRGTTDTQYFGPGTRLTVL.

This clone was observed many times. The chain uses TRBV2 and TRBJ2-1; TRBD1 agrees at 7 bases. The J segment lost 4 bases and the V segment lost 6 bases, leaving 9 bases of the junction unmatched. Per the germline V gene, CDR1 is SNHLY and CDR2 is FYNNEI. The CDR3 totals 15 residues. The CDR3 nucleotides are TGTGCCAGCAGCCGGGACAGTCCTGTGTACAATGAGCAGTTCTTC. Its protein is CASSRDSPVYNEQFF.

This clone was counted once. The CDR3 nucleotides are TGTGCCAGCAGCGTAGAATTAGCGGGAGCCCATGAGCAGTTCTTC. Translating gives CASSVELAGAHEQFF. The chain joins TRBV9 to TRBJ2-1; 9 nucleotides align to TRBD2. There are 15 residues in the CDR3. The germline V gene has CDR1 SGDLS and CDR2 YYNGEE. V gave up 0 bases and J gave up 8 bases; unmatched junction bases: 6.

V gene TRBV7-9 combines with J gene TRBJ1-1, with a weak D call TRBD1 (5 bases). The germline V gene encodes CDR1 SEHNR and CDR2 FQNEAQ (reference sequence). The V and J ends lost 5 bases and 3 bases respectively, with 22 bases between them. The CDR3 contains 17 residues. The CDR3 DNA sequence: TGTGCCAGCAGCCGCCCCAGGGTTAGGGGCAGGGACACTGAAGCTTTCTTT. Translated, it gives CASSRPRVRGRDTEAFF.

This clone has just a few counts. The chain uses TRBV9 and TRBJ2-7; maybe TRBD2 (6 bases). The CDR3 spans 13 residues. CDR1 and CDR2 from the germline V gene are SGDLS and YYNGEE. Trimming cost V 3 bases and J 4 bases, with 11 bases left between them. The CDR3 nucleotides read TGTGCCAGCAGCGGGGACGGGACTTACGAGCAGTACTTC. This sequence encodes CASSGDGTYEQYF.

This clone was counted a single time. The J gene is TRBJ2-1, the V gene TRBV20-1, with 7 bases matching TRBD2. The V and J ends lost 3 bases and 10 bases, in that order; junction bases with no gene match: 3. CDR1 and CDR2 (germline): DFQATT, SNEGSKA (reference sequence). The CDR3 has 11 residues. The CDR3: CSARTSLEQFF. The CDR3 DNA is TGCAGTGCTAGGACTAGCTTGGAGCAGTTCTTC.

V gene TRBV7-2 combines with J gene TRBJ2-3; D call uncertain. CDR3 length: 13 amino acids. V lost 4 bases, J lost 14 bases, and 19 bases lay in between. In germline, CDR1 is SGHTA, CDR2 FQGNSA. In nucleotides, the CDR3 is TGTGCCAGCAGCTCCGATGTGAGAAAGGGCCGGTATTTT. Protein: CASSSDVRKGRYF.

With regard to this clone: A far larger clone is off by one base, so a read error is likely. Distinct nucleotide sequences in the sample also encode this CDR3. The J gene is TRBJ1-1, the V gene TRBV29-1; maybe TRBD1 (6 bases). Germline-derived CDR1 and CDR2 are SQVTM and ANQGSEA. The CDR3 is 13 amino acids. The V and J ends lost 7 bases and 6 bases respectively, with 18 bases between them. The CDR3 protein is CSAYRDKDAEAFF. Written as DNA, the CDR3 is TGCAGCGCTTATCGGGACAAGGATGCTGAAGCTTTCTTT.

This clone was seen once. The rearrangement joins TRBV7-9 to TRBJ1-1; weak D call: TRBD1 (5 bases). Trimming removed 5 bases at V and 9 bases at J, with 16 bases between. The CDR3 totals 13 residues. Per the germline V gene, CDR1 is SEHNR and CDR2 is FQNEAQ (reference sequence). The DNA for the CDR3 is TGTGCCAGCAGCCTAACCGGGGGATCCCAAGCTTTCTTT. Its translation: CASSLTGGSQAFF.

The V and J genes are TRBV19 and TRBJ2-1; D gene uncertain. This CDR3 is built from 14 residues. CDR1 and CDR2 from the germline V gene are LNHDA and SQIVND (reference sequence). Trimming stripped 0 bases from V and 8 bases from J, with 11 bases between. CDR3 coding DNA: TGTGCCAGTAGTATAGATCCCGCCTCTGATGAGCAGTTCTTC. It codes for CASSIDPASDEQFF.

This clone was seen a few times. The chain employs TRBV5-6 and TRBJ2-3, with 7 bases aligning to TRBD2. Per the germline V gene, CDR1 is SGHDT and CDR2 is YYEEEE. The trim removed 4 bases at V and 0 bases at J, leaving 5 bases unmatched. This CDR3 spans 15 amino acids. CDR3 bases: TGTGCCAGCAGCCGTAGCGGGTCTAGCACAGATACGCAGTATTTT. Its protein is CASSRSGSSTDTQYF.

A note on this clone: Other DNA sequences in the sample encode the same CDR3. V and J are TRBV9 and TRBJ2-7; 7 bases fit TRBD1. The CDR3 loop spans 14 amino acids. Germline loops: CDR1 SGDLS, CDR2 YYNGEE. Trimming at V came to 3 bases and at J to 2 bases, leaving 5 bases not matched to a gene. The CDR3 nucleotides are TGTGCCAGCAGCGCCGGGACAGCGACCTACGAGCAGTACTTC. Translation: CASSAGTATYEQYF.

The chain carries TRBV7-9 and TRBJ1-3; D gene unclear. V shed 5 bases and J shed 0 bases, with 14 bases lying between them. CDR3 length: 16 amino acids. Germline V CDR1 and CDR2: SEHNR, FQNEAQ (reference sequence). CDR3 bases: TGTGCCAGCAGCGTACCTAGGCACATCTCTGGAAACACCATATATTTT. It translates to CASSVPRHISGNTIYF.

The chain has TRBV30 and TRBJ1-6; a possible D gene is TRBD1 (6 bases). The CDR3 consists of 15 residues. V lost 0 bases and J 7 bases, leaving 13 bases between the germline ends. Germline V gene sequence: CDR1 GTSNPN, CDR2 SVGIG (reference sequence). CDR3 nucleotides: TGTGCCTGGAGTGTGGGGGGCTCCGGAAATTCACCCCTCCACTTT. This encodes CAWSVGGSGNSPLHF. Full variable domain (rest looked up from reference TRBV30 and TRBJ1-6): SQTIHQWPATLVQPVGSPLSLECTVEGTSNPNLYWYRQAAGRGLQLLFYSVGIGQISSEVPQNLSASRPQDRQFILSSKKLLLSDSGFYLCAWSVGGSGNSPLHFGNGTRLTVT.

This clone was seen once. The chain carries TRBV4-1 and TRBJ2-5; TRBD2 aligns across 11 bases. The length of the CDR3 is 17 residues. Germline trimming cut 1 base from V and 2 bases from J; bases unmatched to any gene: 6. The germline V gene encodes CDR1 MGHRA and CDR2 YSYEKL. DNA for the CDR3: TGCGCCAGCAGCCAAGGGGGGCTAGCGGGAGGTCAAGAGACCCAGTACTTC. Residues: CASSQGGLAGGQETQYF.

The chain combines TRBV5-1 with TRBJ2-2, with TRBD2 matching 9 bases. CDR3 length equals 15 residues. With V trimmed by 7 bases and J by 7 bases, 11 bases remained unmatched. The germline CDR1 and CDR2 sequences are SGHRS and YFSETQ. In DNA, the CDR3 is TGCGCCAGCTTTGACCTTAGCGGGAGCGACGGGGAGCTGTTTTTT. Protein: CASFDLSGSDGELFF.

This clone was found once. V gene TRBV2 combines with J gene TRBJ2-7; 8 bases line up with TRBD2. Germline trimming cut 7 bases from V and 6 bases from J; bases unmatched to any gene: 11. The germline V gene encodes CDR1 SNHLY and CDR2 FYNNEI. CDR3 size: 14 residues. CDR3: CASTPDAGGGEQYF. Here the CDR3 DNA reads TGTGCCAGCACCCCCGATGCGGGAGGTGGCGAGCAGTACTTC. Looking up the rest from reference TRBV2 and TRBJ2-7 gives the full variable domain: EPEVTQTPSHQVTQMGQEVILRCVPISNHLYFYWYRQILGQKVEFLVSFYNNEISEKSEIFDDQFSVERPDGSNFTLKIRSTKLEDSAMYFCASTPDAGGGEQYFGPGTRLTVT.

Regarding this clone: The identical CDR3 is also encoded by other nucleotide sequences in the sample. The DNA of the CDR3 is TGTGCCAGCAGCTTTCAGGGGAACACTGAAGCTTTCTTT. Protein sequence: CASSFQGNTEAFF. The chain carries TRBV7-9 and TRBJ1-1; D may be TRBD1 (5 bases). Deletions cut 3 bases from V and 1 base from J, with 6 bases between. The CDR3 is 13 amino acids. The V gene's germline CDR1 is SEHNR and CDR2 FQNEAQ (reference sequence). The variable domain in full, completed from reference TRBV7-9 and TRBJ1-1, reads DTGVSQNPRHKITKRGQNVTFRCDPISEHNRLYWYRQTLGQGPEFLTYFQNEAQLEKSRLLSDRFSAERPKGSFSTLEIQRTEQGDSAMYLCASSFQGNTEAFFGQGTRLTVV.

The table lists this clone with a few counts. The chain has TRBV5-1 and TRBJ2-5, with D tentatively TRBD1 or TRBD2 (5 bases each). Germline V CDR1 and CDR2: SGHRS, YFSETQ. The CDR3 consists of 14 residues. Deletions cut 4 bases from V and 1 base from J, with 11 bases between. This CDR3 reads CASSRGPAQETQYF. The CDR3 coding sequence is TGCGCCAGCAGCCGGGGACCAGCCCAAGAGACCCAGTACTTC.

The chain is built from TRBV21-1 and TRBJ1-1; the table's TRBD1 call for D was not verified on the DNA. TRBV21-1 is flagged as a pseudogene. The CDR3 is 14 amino acids. The CDR3, as DNA: TGTGCCAGCAGCGGGCGACAGGCTCACACTGAAGCTTTCTTT. The encoded protein is CASSGRQAHTEAFF.

As DNA, the CDR3 is TGCAGCGTTCTCAGACTAGCGGGAGTCTCCTACGAGCAGTACTTC. It codes for CSVLRLAGVSYEQYF. This chain links TRBV29-1 with TRBJ2-7, with 12 bases identical to TRBD2. The V gene end was trimmed by 5 bases and the J gene end by 0 bases; junction bases not matched to a gene: 5. The CDR3 consists of 15 residues. Germline CDR1 SQVTM, CDR2 ANQGSEA.

The CDR3 nucleotides read TGTGCCAGCAGTTTACCCCCCTCCTACAATGAGCAGTTCTTC. Its protein is CASSLPPSYNEQFF. This rearrangement joins TRBV28 to TRBJ2-1; D is unresolved. The germline gives CDR1 MDHEN, CDR2 SYDVKM. The CDR3 consists of 14 residues. The V end lost 2 bases, the J end lost 0 bases, and 5 bases lay between the germline ends.

This clone was detected only once. The chain joins TRBV19 to TRBJ2-1, with TRBD2 matching 11 bases. Trimming removed 3 bases from V and 1 base from J; junction bases left unmatched: 2. CDR1 and CDR2 from the germline V gene are LNHDA and SQIVND (reference sequence). The CDR3 runs to 16 residues. In DNA form, the CDR3 reads TGTGCCAGTAGTATCGTAGCGGGAGGGTCCTACAATGAGCAGTTCTTC. Translation gives CASSIVAGGSYNEQFF.

J is TRBJ2-4 and V is TRBV27; D is perhaps TRBD1 (6 bases). This CDR3 region has 16 residues. Germline lookup yields CDR1 MNHEY and CDR2 SMNVEV (reference sequence). Between the trimmed V and J ends, which lost 4 bases and 1 base, there was a span of 14 bases. The CDR3 coding sequence is TGTGCCAGCAGTTCAGCAGGGGATGGGGCCAAAAACATTCAGTACTTC. Amino acid sequence: CASSSAGDGAKNIQYF.